This TCR beta chain is drawn from a study of memory CD4+ T cells and cytomegalovirus serostatus. On this clone itself: Antigen: not known.

Generated by immunoSEQ multiplex PCR, the TCRdb table keeps only in-frame clones and is missing some. This sample has tens of thousands of clones, with approximately 80% found just once. Study-level findings and limits: About 40% of the roughly 160 known CMV-associated TCRbeta sequences appeared in CD4+ memory.

Single viable CD3+CD4+CD8-CD45RO+ cells were sorted as the memory CD4+ T cells. The TCR was taken from an adult in good health and CMV-seropositive. The specimen sequenced was memory CD4+ T cells from blood.

The CDR3 coding sequence is TGCGCCAGCAGCGCGGGGGTGACAGGCTCCTACGAGCAGTACTTC. It yields the protein CASSAGVTGSYEQYF. V gene TRBV5-1 combines with J gene TRBJ2-7; tentative D call: TRBD2 (7 bases). V dropped 4 bases and J dropped 0 bases, with 14 bases sitting between them. The CDR3 runs to 15 residues. Germline loops: CDR1 SGHRS, CDR2 YFSETQ.